This T cell receptor beta chain was identified during a study of blood T cell repertoires in COVID-19. Only in-frame clones appear in the TCRdb table, and some are missing; sequencing was by immunoSEQ multiplex PCR. The data contain under 400,000 clones, about 89% of them singletons. The CDR3 is 14 residues long. The germline V and J ends were trimmed by 0 bases and 9 bases, with 12 bases remaining between them. From germline, CDR1 is SGHAT and CDR2 FQNNGV. Input material: PBMCs or T cells enriched from blood (not recorded which). This clonotype was sampled from a man in his forties or fifties in a cohort exposed to, infected with or recovered from COVID-19 (not recorded which). This chain uses TRBV11-2 with TRBJ2-1; tentative D call: TRBD2 (6 bases). The CDR3 bases are TGTGCCAGCAGCTTAGATCCGCGGGGACCTGAGCAGTTCTTC. Protein product: CASSLDPRGPEQFF.